Below are 12 T cell receptor beta chains sequenced from a single sample in a study of cytomegalovirus exposure and HLA in healthy donors. The PCR made use of 60 Vbeta and 13 Jbeta primers. This table comes from immunoSEQ multiplex PCR, and its TCRdb copy is limited to in-frame clones, with some not included. The sample carries under 200,000 clones, about 82% recorded once. The sample comprised PBMCs. Every receptor here comes from a woman aged 25 to 39 in good health and CMV-seropositive.

The rearrangement links TRBV19 to TRBJ2-2; 7 nucleotides line up with TRBD2. This CDR3 has 16 residues. J was trimmed by 6 bases and V by 1 base; bases with no gene match: 8. CDR1 is LNHDA and CDR2 is SQIVND in the germline V gene (reference sequence). CDR3 sequence reads: CASSIGGMGGAGELFF. DNA of the CDR3: TGTGCCAGTAGTATAGGAGGGATGGGGGGGGCCGGGGAGCTGTTTTTT.

The chain links TRBV29-1 to TRBJ2-7; no firm D call. CDR1 is SQVTM, CDR2 ANQGSEA, per germline. Trimming removed 0 bases at V and 0 bases at J, with 6 bases between. The CDR3 sequence is 13 residues long. The CDR3 sequence is CSVEEHTSYEQYF. The CDR3 DNA follows: TGCAGCGTTGAAGAACACACCTCCTACGAGCAGTACTTC.

This chain uses TRBV7-2 with TRBJ1-2; D uncertain. Trimming cost V 3 bases and J 4 bases, with 6 bases left between them. Per the germline V gene, CDR1 is SGHTA and CDR2 is FQGNSA. CDR3 length equals 12 residues. The CDR3 nucleotides read TGTGCCAGCAGCTTTCCAGGCTATGGCTACACCTTC. It specifies CASSFPGYGYTF.

As concerns this clone: A read error likely explains this, since a far larger clone differs by one base. The same CDR3 arises from other DNA sequences in this sample as well. The rearrangement links TRBV7-9 to TRBJ2-2; TRBD2 agrees at 7 bases. This CDR3 is 16 amino acids long. Germline CDR1 is SEHNR and CDR2 is FQNEAQ (reference sequence). V lost 5 bases to trimming and J lost 2 bases; unmatched junction nucleotides: 8. The CDR3 protein is CASSPGLGANTGELFF. CDR3 bases: TGTGCCAGCAGCCCAGGACTAGGGGCAAACACCGGGGAGCTGTTTTTT. The full variable domain, its missing parts supplied by reference TRBV7-9 and TRBJ2-2, is DTGVSQNPRHKITKRGQNVTFRCDPISEHNRLYWYRQTLGQGPEFLTYFQNEAQLEKSRLLSDRFSAERPKGSFSTLEIQRTEQGDSAMYLCASSPGLGANTGELFFGEGSRLTVL.

V usage is TRBV2 and J usage is TRBJ2-5; D not resolved. The CDR3 runs to 11 residues. The V end was cut by 8 bases, the J end by 2 bases, with 6 bases between. The germline V gene has CDR1 SNHLY and CDR2 FYNNEI. In nucleotides, the CDR3 is TGTGCCAGCGAGTATCAAGAGACCCAGTACTTC. Translating gives CASEYQETQYF.

The chain has TRBV4-3 and TRBJ1-5, with a tentative D call TRBD1 (5 bases). CDR1 and CDR2 from the germline V gene are LGHNA and YSLEER. The ends were cut back, 0 bases at V and 2 bases at J, with 8 bases in the middle. The CDR3 sequence is 15 residues long. DNA for the CDR3: TGCGCCAGCAGCCAAGACTTACAGGGCAATCAGCCCCAGCATTTT. Its protein product is CASSQDLQGNQPQHF.

The rearrangement uses TRBV29-1 and TRBJ2-3; 8 nucleotides match TRBD1. The V gene's germline CDR1 is SQVTM and CDR2 ANQGSEA. The V and J ends lost 6 bases and 2 bases, in that order; junction bases with no gene match: 7. The CDR3 sequence is 14 residues long. CDR3 in DNA: TGCAGCGTCCCCGGGACAGGCTACACAGATACGCAGTATTTT. Translation gives CSVPGTGYTDTQYF.

This rearrangement joins TRBV4-3 to TRBJ1-2; 7 bases line up with TRBD1. The germline V gene encodes CDR1 LGHNA and CDR2 YSLEER. The CDR3 is 15 residues long. Trimming took 5 bases from V and 0 from J; bases not matched to a gene: 6. The CDR3, as DNA: TGCGCCAGCAGCATCCGACAGGGAACTAACTATGGCTACACCTTC. It encodes CASSIRQGTNYGYTF.

The chain is built from TRBV7-6 and TRBJ2-7, with 7 nucleotides matching TRBD1. The CDR3 is made up of 15 amino acids. The germline CDR1 and CDR2 sequences are SGHVS and FNYEAQ. Losses at the gene ends were 4 bases for V and 2 bases for J; bases not matched to a gene: 8. The CDR3: CASSSRQGPTYEQYF. CDR3 DNA sequence: TGTGCCAGCAGCTCTCGACAGGGACCGACCTACGAGCAGTACTTC.

This sequence joins TRBV7-9 and TRBJ2-3; TRBD2 matches at 8 bases. Trimming cost V 4 bases and J 0 bases; bases outside gene matches: 3. Looked up from germline, CDR1 is SEHNR and CDR2 is FQNEAQ (reference sequence). This CDR3 comprises 15 residues. The CDR3 loop is CASSSSGGSTDTQYF. The CDR3 bases are TGTGCCAGCAGCTCATCGGGGGGGAGCACAGATACGCAGTATTTT.

The J gene is TRBJ1-2, the V gene TRBV27; 10 nucleotides match TRBD1. CDR3 length equals 14 residues. V shed 2 bases and J 7 bases; nucleotides not matched to a gene: 4. Germline CDR1 is MNHEY and CDR2 is SMNVEV (reference sequence). The DNA of the CDR3 is TGTGCCAGCAGTTTAGGGACAGGGGTTAGTGGCTACACCTTC. Translated: CASSLGTGVSGYTF.

CDR3 DNA sequence: TGCGCCAGCTCACAGGGTTTTCCAGATACGCAGTATTTT. Its translation is CASSQGFPDTQYF. The J gene is TRBJ2-3, the V gene TRBV4-3; a weak D match, TRBD1 (6 bases). Trimming shortened V by 8 bases and J by 4 bases, and 13 bases separated the two germline ends. The germline V gene encodes CDR1 LGHNA and CDR2 YSLEER. CDR3 length equals 13 residues.